This T cell receptor beta chain stems from a study of T cell repertoires in cytomegalovirus infection. The CDR3 has 14 amino acids. Concerning this clonotype: Being one base from a much bigger clone, this may be a read error.

MiXCR was run by TCRdb on the reads, yielding one entry per CDR3 protein. In the table there are around 740,000 distinct CDR3 sequences, 35% to 40% of which are singletons. This clonotype was sampled from a human donor in good health (CMV status not recorded). Some clones in this sample may be carry-over from other donors' samples. V is TRBV12-3 or TRBV12-4 and J is TRBJ1-5, with TRBD1 matching 7 bases. Sequences were obtained from PBMCs. The CDR3 nucleotides read TGTGCCAGCAGTCACCAGGGGGAGAATCAGCCCCAGCGTTTT. This encodes CASSHQGENQPQRF.